This TCR beta chain emerged from a study of vaccination effects on CD4 cells after COVID-19. Whole-study context: The median interval between the second dose and post-vaccine sampling was 72 days.

Study-level points and caveats: The vaccine-induced clones of healthy vaccinees included only 1 of 255 that cross-reacted with common cold coronaviruses. Late post-vaccination samples showed marked contraction of infection- and vaccine-induced clones.

This clone was seen a handful of times. Antigen specificity is unknown. TCRdb's copy holds only in-frame clones and misses some; the assay was immunoSEQ multiplex PCR. The sample has some 60,000 clones, approximately 81% seen once. The V gene's germline CDR1 is LNHNV and CDR2 YYDKDF (reference sequence). J gave up 4 bases and V 0 bases, and 5 bases lay outside the gene matches. The CDR3 is 16 residues long. A 10-day culture period preceded the isolation of CD4+ T cells. All participants had two doses of either the BNT162b2 or mRNA-1273 vaccine. Cultures received IL-2 medium that replaced half the medium on days 3 and 7.

Sequencing was performed on CD4+ T cells from PBMCs cultured without peptide, taken after COVID-19 vaccination. The chain is built from TRBV15 and TRBJ1-2; 10 bases map to TRBD1. The TCR originated in a human donor who received a COVID-19 vaccine. This CDR3 is CATSRDRGQGVYGYTF. In nucleotides, the CDR3 is TGTGCCACCAGCAGAGACCGAGGACAGGGGGTCTATGGCTACACCTTC.